Listed here are 4 T cell receptor beta chains from one sample, sequenced in a study of Tregs in tolerant kidney transplant recipients. Generated by immunoSEQ multiplex PCR, the TCRdb table keeps only in-frame clones and is missing some. Among some 74,000 clones listed, around 90% were seen once. The sample in question was Tregs from blood, obtained before the transplant. The receptor set was obtained from a human donor who received a combined kidney and bone marrow transplant.

The V and J genes are TRBV9 and TRBJ1-3; unclear D gene. The CDR3 is 15 amino acids. Germline CDR1 reads SGDLS; CDR2 reads YYNGEE. Trimming stripped 1 base from V and 1 base from J, with 9 bases between. The CDR3 spells CASSVWPGSGNTIYF. The CDR3 nucleotides read TGTGCCAGCAGCGTATGGCCGGGGTCTGGAAACACCATATATTTT. Combining the CDR3 with reference TRBV9 and TRBJ1-3 gives the whole variable domain DSGVTQTPKHLITATGQRVTLRCSPRSGDLSVYWYQQSLDQGLQFLIQYYNGEERAKGNILERFSAQQFPDLHSELNLSSLELGDSALYFCASSVWPGSGNTIYFGEGSWLTVV.

V and J are TRBV7-9 and TRBJ1-4; D remains ambiguous. V was clipped by 4 bases and J by 0 bases, with 9 bases between them. Germline V gene lookup returns CDR1 SEHNR and CDR2 FQNEAQ (reference sequence). The CDR3 extends over 15 amino acids. CDR3 nucleotides: TGTGCCAGCAGCTCGTACACTGCAACTAATGAAAAACTGTTTTTT. This gives the protein CASSSYTATNEKLFF.

The V call is TRBV7-3, the J call TRBJ1-1, with D possibly being TRBD1 (6 bases). CDR3 length equals 13 residues. With 1 base removed from V and 8 bases from J, the gap between germline ends came to 11 bases. Per germline, CDR1 SGHTA and CDR2 FQGTGA. The CDR3: CASSLNRQAEAFF. In DNA, the CDR3 is TGTGCCAGCAGCTTAAATCGACAGGCGGAAGCTTTCTTT.

On this clone: Other DNA sequences in this specimen translate into the identical CDR3. The rearrangement links TRBV10-2 to TRBJ1-2, with a possible D match to TRBD1 (5 bases). Per the germline V gene, CDR1 is WSHSY and CDR2 is SAAADI. The length of the CDR3 is 12 residues. V was trimmed by 6 bases and J by 3 bases, leaving 8 bases between them. The CDR3 DNA follows: TGCGCCAGCAGGAGGGACGACTATGGCTACACCTTC. This sequence encodes CASRRDDYGYTF.